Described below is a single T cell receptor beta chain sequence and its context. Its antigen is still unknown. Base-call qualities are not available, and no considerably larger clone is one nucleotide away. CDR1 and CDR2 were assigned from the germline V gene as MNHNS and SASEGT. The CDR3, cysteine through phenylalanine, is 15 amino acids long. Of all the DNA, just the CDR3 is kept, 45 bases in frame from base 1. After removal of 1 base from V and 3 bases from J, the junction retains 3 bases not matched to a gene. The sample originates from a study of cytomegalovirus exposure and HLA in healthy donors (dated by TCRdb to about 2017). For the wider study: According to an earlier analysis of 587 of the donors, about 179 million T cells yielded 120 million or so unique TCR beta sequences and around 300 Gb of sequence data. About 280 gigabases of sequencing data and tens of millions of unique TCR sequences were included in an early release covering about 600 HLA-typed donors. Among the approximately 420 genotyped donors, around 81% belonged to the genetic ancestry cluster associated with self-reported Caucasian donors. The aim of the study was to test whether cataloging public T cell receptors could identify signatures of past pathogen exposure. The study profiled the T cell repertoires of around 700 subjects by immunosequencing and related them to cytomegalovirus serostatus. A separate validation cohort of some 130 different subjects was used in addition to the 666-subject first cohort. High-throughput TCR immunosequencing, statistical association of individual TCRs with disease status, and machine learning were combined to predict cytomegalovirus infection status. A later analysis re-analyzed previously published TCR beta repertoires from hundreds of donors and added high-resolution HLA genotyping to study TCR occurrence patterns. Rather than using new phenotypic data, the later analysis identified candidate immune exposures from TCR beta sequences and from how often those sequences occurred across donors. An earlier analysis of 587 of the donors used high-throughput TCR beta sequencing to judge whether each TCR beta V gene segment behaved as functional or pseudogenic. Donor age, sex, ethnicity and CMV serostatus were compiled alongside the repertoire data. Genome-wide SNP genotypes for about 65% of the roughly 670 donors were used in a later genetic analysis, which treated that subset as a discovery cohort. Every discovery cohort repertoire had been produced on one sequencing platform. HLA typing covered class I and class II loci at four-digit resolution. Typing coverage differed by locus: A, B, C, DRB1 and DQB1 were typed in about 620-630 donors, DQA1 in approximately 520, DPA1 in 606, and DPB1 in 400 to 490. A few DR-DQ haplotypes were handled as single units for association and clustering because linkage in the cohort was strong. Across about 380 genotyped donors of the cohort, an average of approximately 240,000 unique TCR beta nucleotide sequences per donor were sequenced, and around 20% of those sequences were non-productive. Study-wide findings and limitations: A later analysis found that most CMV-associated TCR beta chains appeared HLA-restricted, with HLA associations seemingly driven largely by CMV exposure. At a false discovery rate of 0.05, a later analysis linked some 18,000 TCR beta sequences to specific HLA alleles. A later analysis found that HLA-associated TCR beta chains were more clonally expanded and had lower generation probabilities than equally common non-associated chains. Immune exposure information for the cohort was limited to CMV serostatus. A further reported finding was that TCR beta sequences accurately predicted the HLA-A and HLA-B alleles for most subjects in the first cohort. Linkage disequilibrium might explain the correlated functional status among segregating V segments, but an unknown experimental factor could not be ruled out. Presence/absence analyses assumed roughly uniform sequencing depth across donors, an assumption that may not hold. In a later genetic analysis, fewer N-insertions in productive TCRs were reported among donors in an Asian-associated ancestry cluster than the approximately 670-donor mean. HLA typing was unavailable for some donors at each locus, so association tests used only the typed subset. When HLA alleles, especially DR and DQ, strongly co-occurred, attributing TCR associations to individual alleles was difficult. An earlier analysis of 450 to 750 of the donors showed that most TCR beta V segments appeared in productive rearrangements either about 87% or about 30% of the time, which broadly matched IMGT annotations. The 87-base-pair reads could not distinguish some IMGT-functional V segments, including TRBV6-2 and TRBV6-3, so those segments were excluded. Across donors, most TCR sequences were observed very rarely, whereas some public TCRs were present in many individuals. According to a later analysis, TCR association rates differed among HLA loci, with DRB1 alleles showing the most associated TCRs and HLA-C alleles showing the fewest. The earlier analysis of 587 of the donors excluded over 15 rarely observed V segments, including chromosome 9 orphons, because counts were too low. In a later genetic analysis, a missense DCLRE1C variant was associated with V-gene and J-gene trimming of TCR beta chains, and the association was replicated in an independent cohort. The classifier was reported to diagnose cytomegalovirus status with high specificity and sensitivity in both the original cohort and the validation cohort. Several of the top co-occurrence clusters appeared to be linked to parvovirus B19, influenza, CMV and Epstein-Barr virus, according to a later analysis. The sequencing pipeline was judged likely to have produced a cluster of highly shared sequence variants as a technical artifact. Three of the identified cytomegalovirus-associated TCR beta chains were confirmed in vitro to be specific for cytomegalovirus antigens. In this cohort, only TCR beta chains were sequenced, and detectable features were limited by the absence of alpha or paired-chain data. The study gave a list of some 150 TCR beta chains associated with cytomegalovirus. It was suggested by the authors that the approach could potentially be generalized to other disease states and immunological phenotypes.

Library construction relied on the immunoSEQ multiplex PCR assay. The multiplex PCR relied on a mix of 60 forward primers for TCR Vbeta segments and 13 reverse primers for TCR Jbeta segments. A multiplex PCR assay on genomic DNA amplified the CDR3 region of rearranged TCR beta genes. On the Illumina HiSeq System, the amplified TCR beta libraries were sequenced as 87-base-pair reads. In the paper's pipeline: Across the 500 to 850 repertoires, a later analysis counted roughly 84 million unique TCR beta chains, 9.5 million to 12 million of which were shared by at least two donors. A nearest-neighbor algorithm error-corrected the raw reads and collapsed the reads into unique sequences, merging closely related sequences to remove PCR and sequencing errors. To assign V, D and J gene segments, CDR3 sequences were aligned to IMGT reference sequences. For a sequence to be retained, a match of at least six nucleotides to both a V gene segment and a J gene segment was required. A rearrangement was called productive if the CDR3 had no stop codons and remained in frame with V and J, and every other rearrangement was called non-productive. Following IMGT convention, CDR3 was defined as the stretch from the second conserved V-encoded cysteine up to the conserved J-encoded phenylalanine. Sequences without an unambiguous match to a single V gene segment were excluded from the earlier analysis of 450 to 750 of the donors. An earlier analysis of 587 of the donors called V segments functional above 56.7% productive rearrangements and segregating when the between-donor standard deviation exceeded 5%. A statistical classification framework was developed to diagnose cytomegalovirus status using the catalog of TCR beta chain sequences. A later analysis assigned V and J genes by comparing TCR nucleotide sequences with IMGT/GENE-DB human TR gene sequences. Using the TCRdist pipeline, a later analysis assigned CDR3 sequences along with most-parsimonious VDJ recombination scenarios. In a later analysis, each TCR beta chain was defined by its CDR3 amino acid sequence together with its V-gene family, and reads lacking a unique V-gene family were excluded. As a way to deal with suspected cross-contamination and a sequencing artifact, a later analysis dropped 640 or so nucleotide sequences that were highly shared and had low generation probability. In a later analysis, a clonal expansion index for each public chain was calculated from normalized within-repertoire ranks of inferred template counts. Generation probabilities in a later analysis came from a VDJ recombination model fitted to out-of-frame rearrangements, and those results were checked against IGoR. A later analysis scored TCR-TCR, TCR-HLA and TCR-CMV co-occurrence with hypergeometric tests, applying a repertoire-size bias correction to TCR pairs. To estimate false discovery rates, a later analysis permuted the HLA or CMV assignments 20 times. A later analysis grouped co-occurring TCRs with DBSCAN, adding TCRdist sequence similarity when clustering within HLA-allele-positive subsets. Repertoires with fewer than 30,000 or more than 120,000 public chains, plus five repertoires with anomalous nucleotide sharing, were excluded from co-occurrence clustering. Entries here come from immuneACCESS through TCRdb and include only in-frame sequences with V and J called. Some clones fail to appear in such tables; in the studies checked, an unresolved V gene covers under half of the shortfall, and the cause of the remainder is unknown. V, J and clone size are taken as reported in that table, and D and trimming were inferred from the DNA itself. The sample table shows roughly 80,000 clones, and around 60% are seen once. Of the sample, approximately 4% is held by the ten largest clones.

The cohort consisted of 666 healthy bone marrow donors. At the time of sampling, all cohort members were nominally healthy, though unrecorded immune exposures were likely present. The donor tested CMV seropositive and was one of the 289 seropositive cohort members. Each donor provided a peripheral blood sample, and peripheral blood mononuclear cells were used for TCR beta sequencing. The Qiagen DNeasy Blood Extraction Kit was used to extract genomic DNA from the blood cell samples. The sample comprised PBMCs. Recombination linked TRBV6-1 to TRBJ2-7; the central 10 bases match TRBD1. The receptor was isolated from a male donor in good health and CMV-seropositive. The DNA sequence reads TGTGCCAGCAGTGAAGGGACAGGGGGAGACTACGAGCAGTACTTC. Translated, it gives CASSEGTGGDYEQYF.